Listed below are T cell receptor beta chains from one sample, sequenced in a study of CD8+ T cells in alopecia areata. Sequencing used immunoSEQ multiplex PCR; TCRdb keeps in-frame clones, though not all of them. Of around 140,000 clones detected, 87% appear once; the ten largest clones hold less than 15%. Sequences were derived from CD8+ T cells sorted from blood, sampled at week 0. Every receptor here comes from a human donor with alopecia areata. Each CDR3 is given with its conserved first and last residue. D genes are given only for firm matches. Rows may omit the clone size; those that give it use once, few, many or a size class.

>TRBJ1-1|-|TRBV7-9|-
TGTGCCAGCAGCCTCCCGGACACTGAAGCTTTCTTT
CASSLPDTEAFF
>TRBJ2-3|-|TRBV1|-
TGCACCAGCAGCCAAGAGGCAGGAGATACGCAGTATTTT
CTSSQEAGDTQYF
>TRBJ1-2|TRBD1|TRBV27|-
TGTGCCAGCAGTTTATCGTCGGCAGGGGGGGATTACTATGGCTACACCTTC
CASSLSSAGGDYYGYTF
>TRBJ2-7|TRBD2|TRBV2|few
TGTGCCAGCAGTGAAGAACTAGCGGATACCGAGCAGTACTTC
CASSEELADTEQYF
>TRBJ2-7|TRBD2|TRBV29-1|-
TGCAGCGTTGGGACTAGCGGGAGCTACGAGCAGTACTTC
CSVGTSGSYEQYF
>TRBJ2-5|-|TRBV19|-
TGTGCCAGTAGTATCTTCGAGACCCAGTACTTC
CASSIFETQYF
>TRBJ2-7|-|TRBV29-1|-
TGCAGCGTTGAAGATAGGAGGGCGGAGCAGTACTTC
CSVEDRRAEQYF
>TRBJ2-7|TRBD1|TRBV19|-
TGTGCCAGTAGTACAATGGACAGGGACTACGAGCAGTACTTC
CASSTMDRDYEQYF
>TRBJ2-7|TRBD1|TRBV27|once
TGTGCCATCCGGACAGGGACCTACGAGCAGTACTTC
CAIRTGTYEQYF
>TRBJ1-5|TRBD1|TRBV11-2|-
TGTGCCAGCAGCTGGATGGACAGGGTCTGTGTTATCAATCAGCCCCAGCATTTT
CASSWMDRVCVINQPQHF
>TRBJ2-2|-|TRBV7-9|-
TGTGCCAGCAGCTCAATATCCCCGGGGGCAAACACCGGGGAGCTGTTTTTT
CASSSISPGANTGELFF
>TRBJ2-1|-|TRBV5-4|-
TGTGCCAGCAGGGATTCCGGGGTAGGGATTAATGAGCAGTTCTTC
CASRDSGVGINEQFF
>TRBJ1-4|-|TRBV27|-
TGTGCCAGCAGTTTAACCCCTAATCGGGAAAAACTGTTTTTT
CASSLTPNREKLFF
>TRBJ2-7|TRBD1|TRBV13|once
TGTGCCAGCAGCTCACAGACAGGGGGCGGAAACTACGAGCAGTACTTC
CASSSQTGGGNYEQYF
>TRBJ2-1|TRBD2|TRBV27|-
TGTGCCAGCAGCTTCCCGGGAGGTTACAGCTCCTACAATGAGCAGTTCTTC
CASSFPGGYSSYNEQFF
>TRBJ2-3|TRBD1|TRBV29-1|-
TGCAGCGTACCCGGACAGGGGGCGAGCACAGATACGCAGTATTTT
CSVPGQGASTDTQYF
>TRBJ2-2|-|TRBV28|-
TGTGCCAGCAGCCTGCGTACGACTGTAACCGGGGAGCTGTTTTTT
CASSLRTTVTGELFF
>TRBJ1-5|-|TRBV7-8|-
TGTGCCAGCAGCCCTGACGAGACAGCTAGCAATCAGCCCCAGCATTTT
CASSPDETASNQPQHF
>TRBJ2-7|TRBD2|TRBV13|-
TGTGCCAGCAGCCCGAGCGGGAGGGTCTCCTACGAGCAGTACTTC
CASSPSGRVSYEQYF
>TRBJ2-6|-|TRBV21-1|-
TGTGCCAGCATAAGCAGGGGTCGGGCCAACGTCCTGACTTTC
CASISRGRANVLTF
>TRBJ2-2|-|TRBV23-1|-
TGCGCCAGCAGTCAAATCAAGAACACCGGGGAGCTGTTTTTT
CASSQIKNTGELFF
>TRBJ1-1|-|TRBV6-5|-
TGTGCCAGCAGTTACGCCGCGGGCCCTGAAGCTTTCTTT
CASSYAAGPEAFF
>TRBJ2-3|TRBD2|TRBV10-3|-
TGTGCCAGCAGGGGACTAGCGGGAGCAGATACGCAGTATTTT
CASRGLAGADTQYF
>TRBJ2-7|-|TRBV30|-
TGTGCCTGGGGAGATAGATTCGGCTCCTACGAGCAGTACTTC
CAWGDRFGSYEQYF
>TRBJ2-7|TRBD1|TRBV29-1|-
TGCAGCGTCGGACAGGGGGGGTACCCCTACGAGCAGTACTTC
CSVGQGGYPYEQYF
>TRBJ1-2|-|TRBV29-1|-
TGCAGCGTTGACGAAGGGTACTATGGCTACACCTTC
CSVDEGYYGYTF
>TRBJ2-2|-|TRBV27|-
TGTGCCAGCAGTCGAGGCGGGGAGCTGTTTTTT
CASSRGGELFF
>TRBJ2-7|-|TRBV27|-
TGTGCCAGCAGTTTACGGCTAGGGAGCTCCTACGAGCAGTACTTC
CASSLRLGSSYEQYF
>TRBJ2-1|-|TRBV11-2|-
TGTGCCAGCAGCTTAAAACTTCAGAGGGAGCAGTTCTTC
CASSLKLQREQFF
>TRBJ1-5|-|TRBV6-6|once
TGTGCCAGCAGTAGGGCCGCGGAGGGACAGCCCCAGCATTTT
CASSRAAEGQPQHF
>TRBJ2-1|TRBD2|TRBV4-1|-
TGCGCCAGCAGCCAAGATCAACTAGCGGGAGGCGGTGAGCAGTTCTTC
CASSQDQLAGGGEQFF
>TRBJ2-1|-|TRBV11-2|-
TGTGCCAGCAGCTTACGACTAGAGCAGTTCTTC
CASSLRLEQFF
>TRBJ2-7|TRBD2|TRBV30|-
TGTGCCTGGATCACTAGCGGATCGTACGAGCAGTACTTC
CAWITSGSYEQYF
>TRBJ2-1|-|TRBV29-1|-
TGCAGCGTTGGTCTCCTGGATGAGCAGTTCTTC
CSVGLLDEQFF
>TRBJ1-2|-|TRBV27|-
TGTGCCAGCAGTTTCGTCGAAAACCGGGGTAAGGGCTACACCTTC
CASSFVENRGKGYTF
>TRBJ2-7|-|TRBV7-9|-
TGTGCCAGCAGCCTGGGAGCTACGTTCTCCTACGAGCAGTACTTC
CASSLGATFSYEQYF
>TRBJ2-7|-|TRBV9|once
TGTGCCAGCAGCGTAGGTGGGTCAGGGGGGAGCTACGAGCAGTACTTC
CASSVGGSGGSYEQYF
>TRBJ2-7|-|TRBV15|-
TGTGCCACCAGCAGCCGGGCTGGGTCCTACGAGCAGTACTTC
CATSSRAGSYEQYF
>TRBJ2-1|TRBD1|TRBV11-2|-
TGTGCCAGCAGCCCGAACGGACAGGGGGCGTCAGATGAGCAGTTCTTC
CASSPNGQGASDEQFF
>TRBJ2-3|TRBD2|TRBV11-2|-
TGTGCCAGCCAAAATAGCGGGGGGGCCACAGATACGCAGTATTTT
CASQNSGGATDTQYF
>TRBJ2-1|TRBD2|TRBV30|-
TGTGCCTGGATCAGGCTAGCGGGGGAAGGGCAGTTCTTC
CAWIRLAGEGQFF
>TRBJ1-3|-|TRBV7-9|-
TGTGCCAGCAGCTTAGAGGGGGAAGACATCTTCTCTGGAAACACCATATATTTT
CASSLEGEDIFSGNTIYF
>TRBJ2-7|-|TRBV13|-
TGTGCCAGCAGCTTGACCTCCTACGAGCAGTACTTC
CASSLTSYEQYF
>TRBJ1-1|-|TRBV21-1|-
TGTGCCAGCAGCAAGATCGCGAACACTGAAGCTTTCTTT
CASSKIANTEAFF
>TRBJ2-2|TRBD1|TRBV30|-
TGTGCCTTAGACAGGGAACCGAACACCGGGGAGCTGTTTTTT
CALDREPNTGELFF
>TRBJ1-5|-|TRBV7-2|-
TGTGCCAGCAGCCATGGGGTCTATAGCAATCAGCCCCAGCATTTT
CASSHGVYSNQPQHF
>TRBJ2-3|-|TRBV7-8|-
TGTGCCAGCGACTTAGGGGGGGCTGGACGAGATACGCAGTATTTT
CASDLGGAGRDTQYF
>TRBJ2-7|-|TRBV27|once
TGTGCCAGCAGTTTAGGCAGTACCTACGAGCAGTACTTC
CASSLGSTYEQYF
>TRBJ1-1|-|TRBV5-1|-
TGCGCCAGCAGCTTGGAGGGACCCCGAAGATTTGAAGCTTTCTTT
CASSLEGPRRFEAFF
>TRBJ2-1|TRBD2|TRBV30|few
TGTGCCTGGAGTAGCGTAGCGGGAGTTTTCGATGAGCAGTTCTTC
CAWSSVAGVFDEQFF